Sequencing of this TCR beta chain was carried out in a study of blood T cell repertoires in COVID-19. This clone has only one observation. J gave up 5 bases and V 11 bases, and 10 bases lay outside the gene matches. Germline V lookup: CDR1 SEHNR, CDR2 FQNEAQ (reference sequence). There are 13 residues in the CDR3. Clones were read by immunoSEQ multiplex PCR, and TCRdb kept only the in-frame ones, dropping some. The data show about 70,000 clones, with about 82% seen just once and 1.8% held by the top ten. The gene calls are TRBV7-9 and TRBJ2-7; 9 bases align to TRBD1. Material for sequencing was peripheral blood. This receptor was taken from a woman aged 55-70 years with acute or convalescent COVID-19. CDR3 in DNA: TGTGCCGGGGGACAGGGAGTAAGCGACGAGCAGTACTTC. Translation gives CAGGQGVSDEQYF.